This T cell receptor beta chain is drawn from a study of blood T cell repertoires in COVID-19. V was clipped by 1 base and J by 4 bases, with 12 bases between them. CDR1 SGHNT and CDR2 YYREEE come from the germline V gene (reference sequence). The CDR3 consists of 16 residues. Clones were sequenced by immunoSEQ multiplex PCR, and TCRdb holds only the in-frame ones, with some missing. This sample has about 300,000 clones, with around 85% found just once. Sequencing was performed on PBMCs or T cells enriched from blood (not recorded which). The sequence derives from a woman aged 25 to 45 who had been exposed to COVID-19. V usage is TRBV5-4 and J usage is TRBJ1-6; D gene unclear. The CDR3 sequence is CASSLFSEVYNSPLHF. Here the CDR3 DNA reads TGTGCCAGCAGCTTGTTTTCTGAGGTGTATAATTCACCCCTCCACTTT.